The rows below give T cell receptor beta chains drawn from one sample of a study of T cells after yellow fever vaccination. TCRdb analysed the 5' RACE reads with MiXCR anew, one entry per CDR3 protein. The sample holds a few hundred thousand distinct CDR3 sequences, less than 20% seen once. Sequences were derived from PBMCs, sampled 5 to 6 days after the first yellow fever vaccination. Receptors were obtained from a man aged 18 to 30 who received the YFV17D yellow fever vaccine. CDR3s include the opening cysteine and the closing phenylalanine or tryptophan. Each record gives: V gene, clone size, D gene, J gene, CDR3 DNA, CDR3 protein. D genes are given only for firm matches. Clone size, where shown, is once, few, many, or a class for clones that have expanded.

V: TRBV20-1
size: few
D: TRBD1
J: TRBJ1-2
DNA: TGCAGTGCCCGGCGACAGGGAGTTCCCTATGGCTACACCTTC
CDR3: CSARRQGVPYGYTF

V: TRBV12-3/TRBV12-4
size: NA
D: NA
J: TRBJ1-1
DNA: TGTGCCAGCAGTCCTAGTCCTCTTTTGACCACTGAAGCTTTCTTT
CDR3: CASSPSPLLTTEAFF

V: TRBV25-1
size: few
D: NA
J: TRBJ2-3
DNA: TGTGCCAGCTCCGGGACGCAAAACGCAGATACGCAGTATTTT
CDR3: CASSGTQNADTQYF

V: TRBV30
size: few
D: TRBD1
J: TRBJ2-4
DNA: TGTGCCTGGAGTGTGCAGGGGGCTTTGAAAAACATTCAGTACTTC
CDR3: CAWSVQGALKNIQYF

V: TRBV20-1
size: NA
D: TRBD2
J: TRBJ2-4
DNA: TGCAGTGCTAGAGTACGGACTAGCGGAAACATTCAGTACTTC
CDR3: CSARVRTSGNIQYF

V: TRBV2
size: NA
D: NA
J: TRBJ1-6
DNA: TGTGCCAGCAGGTGGACAGCAAGCTTAAATTCACCCCTCCACTTT
CDR3: CASRWTASLNSPLHF

V: TRBV10-3
size: NA
D: NA
J: TRBJ1-6
DNA: TGTGCCATCAGTGAGTCCAGGGGTGATTCACCCCTCCACTTT
CDR3: CAISESRGDSPLHF

V: TRBV5-4
size: few
D: NA
J: TRBJ2-1
DNA: TGTGCCAGCAGCCCGGGACCGGATTCCTACAATGAGCAGTTCTTC
CDR3: CASSPGPDSYNEQFF

V: TRBV11-2
size: NA
D: NA
J: TRBJ1-1
DNA: TGTGCCAGCAGCTTAGTCCTGGAGAGCACTGAAGCTTTCTTT
CDR3: CASSLVLESTEAFF

V: TRBV6-5
size: few
D: NA
J: TRBJ2-1
DNA: TGTGCCAGCAGTTACTCAGGGCCCCGCTCCTACAATGAGCAGTTCTTC
CDR3: CASSYSGPRSYNEQFF

V: TRBV6-4
size: NA
D: TRBD1
J: TRBJ2-1
DNA: TGTGCCAGCAGTGGGACAGGGGACTACAATGAGCAGTTCTTC
CDR3: CASSGTGDYNEQFF

V: TRBV20-1
size: NA
D: NA
J: TRBJ1-4
DNA: TGCAGTGCTAGAGATCACGGGGAAAAACTGTTTTTT
CDR3: CSARDHGEKLFF

V: TRBV4-1
size: NA
D: TRBD1
J: TRBJ1-4
DNA: TGCGCCAGCAGCCAAGAAAGCAGGGGGCCGAATGAAAAACTGTTTTTT
CDR3: CASSQESRGPNEKLFF

V: TRBV2
size: few
D: NA
J: TRBJ2-2
DNA: TGTGCCAGCAGGACGGTTAGGAGCTTCGGGGAGCTGTTTTTT
CDR3: CASRTVRSFGELFF

V: TRBV7-3
size: NA
D: NA
J: TRBJ2-3
DNA: TGTGCCAGCAGCTTAAATGGTCGGGCCACAGATACGCAGTATTTT
CDR3: CASSLNGRATDTQYF

V: TRBV2
size: NA
D: NA
J: TRBJ2-1
DNA: TGTGCCAGCGGGGCGGGGTTGGACAATGAGCAGTTCTTC
CDR3: CASGAGLDNEQFF

V: TRBV29-1
size: NA
D: NA
J: TRBJ1-1
DNA: TGCAGCGTTGTCGAAGGGAACACTGAAGCTTTCTTT
CDR3: CSVVEGNTEAFF

V: TRBV20-1
size: NA
D: TRBD1
J: TRBJ2-1
DNA: TGCAGTGCTAGTGCGGACAGGAACAATGAGCAGTTCTTC
CDR3: CSASADRNNEQFF

V: TRBV9
size: NA
D: NA
J: TRBJ2-5
DNA: TGTGCCAGCAGCGATATGAGGGAGACCCAGTACTTC
CDR3: CASSDMRETQYF

V: TRBV4-3
size: few
D: NA
J: TRBJ2-1
DNA: TGCGCCAGCAGCCAAGTCTTAACGAGTGCGGGGTCCTACAATGAGCAGTTCTTC
CDR3: CASSQVLTSAGSYNEQFF

V: TRBV7-2
size: few
D: NA
J: TRBJ1-5
DNA: TGTGCCAGCAGCTTAGGGGGACCAAAGATCCAGCATTTT
CDR3: CASSLGGPKIQHF

V: TRBV5-1
size: NA
D: TRBD2
J: TRBJ2-5
DNA: TGCGCCAGCAGCGCACAAGGTAGCGGGGAAGAGACCCAGTACTTC
CDR3: CASSAQGSGEETQYF

V: TRBV6-1
size: NA
D: TRBD1
J: TRBJ2-5
DNA: TGTGCCAGCAGTCTTCTGACAGGGCAGGAGACCCAGTACTTC
CDR3: CASSLLTGQETQYF

V: TRBV11-2
size: few
D: NA
J: TRBJ1-2
DNA: TGTGCCAGCAGCCTACAGCCCCCGGGACAAATTTCTAACTATGGCTACACCTTC
CDR3: CASSLQPPGQISNYGYTF

V: TRBV6-5
size: NA
D: NA
J: TRBJ1-2
DNA: TGTGCCAGCAGTTACTATGACAGGAACTATGGCTACACCTTC
CDR3: CASSYYDRNYGYTF

V: TRBV5-1
size: NA
D: NA
J: TRBJ1-1
DNA: TGCGCCAGCAGCTTGGTCCCCGGGTTGAACACTGAAGCTTTCTTT
CDR3: CASSLVPGLNTEAFF

V: TRBV4-3
size: NA
D: TRBD1
J: TRBJ2-3
DNA: TGCGCCAGCAGCAGGGGGCTAACGGGGTCCACAGATACGCAGTATTTT
CDR3: CASSRGLTGSTDTQYF

V: TRBV20-1
size: many
D: TRBD2
J: TRBJ2-3
DNA: TGCAGTGCTCATTCTGCGGGGGGAGGAACAGATACGCAGTATTTT
CDR3: CSAHSAGGGTDTQYF